These T cell receptor beta chains were read from a single sample in a study of blood T cell repertoires in COVID-19. Libraries were prepared by immunoSEQ multiplex PCR; TCRdb keeps only in-frame clonotypes and omits some of them. The repertoire holds around 470,000 clones, roughly nine tenths seen once, with around 0.95% in the top ten. Material: peripheral blood. All receptors come from a man between 18 and 35 years old with COVID-19, enrolled during active disease. CDR3s include the opening cysteine and the closing phenylalanine or tryptophan.

V | CDR3
TRBV27 | CASSFIGQGVATNEKLFF
TRBV18 | CASSPRRGPSEKLFF
TRBV5-1 | CASSLVTSGRETQYF
TRBV6-5 | CASIRTGKGDSPLHF
TRBV3-1/TRBV3-2 | CASSQPGLAGTTGELFF
TRBV19 | CASTQGAYGNTEAFF
TRBV6-5 | CASRKGTGGEAFF
TRBV19 | CASSKGLAGYQETQYF
TRBV7-9 | CASSPPGVYNEQFF
TRBV2 | CASRVPGDTEAFF
TRBV5-1 | CASSLEAGEGDGYTF
TRBV6-1 | CASSEGYFTDTQYF
TRBV27 | CASSRDRVAYEQYF
TRBV14 | CASSRDRGEGYTF
TRBV18 | CASSLLEASGANVLTF
TRBV28 | CASSFGREAGELFF
TRBV4-1 | CASSHLVALAGVNNEQFF
TRBV5-8 | CASSSGPRETQYF
TRBV19 | CASNRDREAEAFF
TRBV6-6 | CASRTGTGNQPQHF
TRBV7-3 | CASSPRLAGKTGELFF